Listed below are T cell receptor beta chains from one sample, sequenced in a study of CD8+ T cells in alopecia areata. Only in-frame clones appear in the TCRdb table, and some are missing; sequencing was by immunoSEQ multiplex PCR. The sample gives about 210,000 clones, 66% of which show up once; around 1.2% is in the top ten. The source material was CD4+ T cells sorted from blood, sampled around week 44, from a patient treated with tofacitinib. Every receptor here comes from a human donor with alopecia areata. CDR3s include the opening cysteine and the closing phenylalanine or tryptophan. Each record gives: clone size, V gene, J gene, CDR3 protein. A row's size may be missing; if present it is once, few, many or a size class.

>few|TRBV29-1|TRBJ2-3
CSVAQVPTDTQYF
>NA|TRBV29-1|TRBJ1-2
CSAGTQHGYTF
>NA|TRBV2|TRBJ1-6
CASTLSGGYNSPLHF
>NA|TRBV5-6|TRBJ2-1
CASSSTKARASYNEQFF
>few|TRBV20-1|TRBJ1-1
CSASNTEAFF
>NA|TRBV29-1|TRBJ2-3
CSVGGRSTDTQYF
>NA|TRBV19|TRBJ1-2
CASSIGLLTSYGYTF
>NA|TRBV11-2|TRBJ1-1
CASSLDVRNTEAFF
>few|TRBV30|TRBJ1-6
CAWSVLRRYNSPLHF
>few|TRBV5-1|TRBJ2-7
CASGGGPSYEQYF
>NA|TRBV23-1|TRBJ1-1
CASSRAHTEAFF
>NA|TRBV30|TRBJ2-1
CAWSVGGHEQFF
>NA|TRBV27|TRBJ1-2
CASSPAGLYGYTF
>NA|TRBV5-1|TRBJ2-2
CASSPEGTVTGELFF
>NA|TRBV6-4|TRBJ2-5
CASSDLDRQETQYF
>NA|TRBV7-3|TRBJ2-1
CASSRQPSSYNEQFF
>NA|TRBV7-2|TRBJ2-1
CASSRRARNEQFF
>NA|TRBV27|TRBJ1-4
CASSFGSGQGNEKLFF
>NA|TRBV12-5|TRBJ1-1
CASVTGTGVEAFF
>NA|TRBV29-1|TRBJ2-1
CSVEDLAEEQFF
>NA|TRBV20-1|TRBJ2-7
CSARDFEEQYF
>NA|TRBV4-1|TRBJ1-2
CASSQDNGAYGYTF
>NA|TRBV4-3|TRBJ1-1
CASSRDRNTEAFF
>once|TRBV10-3|TRBJ2-3
CAISEAGGVTDTQYF
>NA|TRBV6-5|TRBJ2-7
CASGLAGEQYF
>NA|TRBV9|TRBJ2-3
CASSEGTDTQYF
>NA|TRBV7-2|TRBJ2-7
CASSPTSGFGEQYF
>NA|TRBV29-1|TRBJ2-3
CSVEDGTDTQYF
>NA|TRBV29-1|TRBJ2-3
CSVEPGGADTQYF
>NA|TRBV2|TRBJ2-5
CASTGDLTETQYF
>many|TRBV30|TRBJ2-5
CAWSLPGSETQYF
>NA|TRBV9|TRBJ2-4
CASSVSTGGIKNIQYF
>few|TRBV7-3|TRBJ2-3
CASSFGGATDTQYF
>few|TRBV18|TRBJ2-7
CASSPQDGFADEQYF
>NA|TRBV10-1|TRBJ1-1
CASSQKSNTEAFF
>NA|TRBV30|TRBJ1-3
CAWSASGNTIYF
>NA|TRBV28|TRBJ2-1
CASSPVTGGAYNEQFF
>few|TRBV4-3|TRBJ1-5
CASSQDVGGVNQPQHF
>few|TRBV4-2|TRBJ2-1
CASSRFTSGGAYNEQFF
>NA|TRBV9|TRBJ2-5
CASSVVQAGTQYF
>NA|TRBV10-3|TRBJ2-7
CAISSTDRGPNSYEQYF
>once|TRBV7-3|TRBJ2-3
CASSLSYSTDTQYF
>NA|TRBV4-1|TRBJ2-4
CASSQPGLAKNIQYF
>NA|TRBV29-1|TRBJ1-2
CSVEVANYGYTF
>NA|TRBV25-1|TRBJ2-3
CASSESGGGDTQYF
>NA|TRBV30|TRBJ1-6
CAWGRDYNSPLHF
>NA|TRBV30|TRBJ1-1
CAWSVGTEAFF
>few|TRBV29-1|TRBJ1-3
CSVEDGQGGSGNTIYF
>NA|TRBV7-3|TRBJ2-2
CASSPSRNANTGELFF
>NA|TRBV2|TRBJ1-2
CASRAGETYGYTF
>NA|TRBV5-1|TRBJ2-2
CASSLPTPNTGELFF